This T cell receptor beta chain was sequenced for a study of persistence of HIV-infected CD4 T cells (dated by TCRdb to 2020 to 2021). General notes on the study: The median time the participants had spent on suppressive ART was approximately eight years. Peripheral blood samples of up to about 200 mL were taken at multiple time points, with the exception of two participants who underwent leukapheresis at a single time point. The study isolated CMV- and HIV-1 Gag-responding CD4+ T cells from ART-treated individuals to examine antigen-driven clonal expansion of HIV-1-infected cells. Proviral sequencing was used to assess clonality among infected cells, whereas TCRbeta sequencing gauged the clonality of all cells within each sorted population. Cross-participant TCR cluster analysis included roughly 8 participants for CMV and more than five participants for Gag. What the study reported, not specific to this receptor: Within the same sorted populations, TCR oligoclonality correlated with proviral oligoclonality. Few individuals were included in the study, and only a limited range of antigens was tested. Because the TCR analyses were done in bulk, restricting them to just the rare CMV-responding cells that actually carried HIV-1 proviruses was not possible. Antigen-responding cells were enriched for expanded CDR3beta sequences that were degenerate, which suggests that CD4+ responses to CMV and Gag underwent convergent selection. TCRbeta richness in CMV- and Gag-responding cells was significantly lower than in anti-CD3/anti-CD28-responding cells; CMV-responding cells had higher oligoclonality than CD3/CD28-stimulated and Gag-responding cells.

Per the publication, the treatment or condition label means: suppressive antiretroviral therapy. A pool of overlapping HIV-1 Gag 15-mer peptides was used at 0.9 to 1 ug per peptide per mL for cell stimulation. Responding CD4+ T cells were sorted by upregulation of both CD40 ligand and CD69. Participants were HIV-1-infected adults who started suppressive ART during chronic infection. Participants had undetectable plasma HIV-1 RNA below 50 copies/mL for at least 4 years. To be included, participants needed a CD4+ T cell count above 400 cells/uL and a positive CMV serology. Before stimulation, PBMCs were isolated using density centrifugation and depleted of CD8+ T cells. CD8-depleted PBMCs were stimulated for about 19 hours with anti-CD28/CD49d costimulation, CD40-blocking antibody and enfuvirtide to prevent new infections. Cells were sorted on a Beckman Coulter MoFlo Legacy or XDP sorter, with propidium iodide excluding dead cells. The QIAamp DNA Mini Kit was used for genomic DNA extraction from samples above one million cells, and the Quick-DNA Microprep Kit was used otherwise.

The immunoSEQ hsTCRB assay version 4, run in survey mode, was used to sequence TCRbeta repertoires from genomic DNA. For TCRbeta sequencing, genomic DNA was diluted to approximately 9.9 ng/uL, and up to 1 ug was used per sample. Per the authors' processing: TCRbeta data were analyzed in ImmunoSeq Analyzer 3.0, with diversity computed on productive nucleotide rearrangements. The improved Chao index was used to estimate lower-bound TCR diversity, and the Gini coefficient was used to estimate clonality using the Immunarch R package. Different nucleotide rearrangements encoding the same CDR3beta amino acid sequence were counted as distinct clonotypes. Differential abundance analysis found TCRbeta sequences that were significantly enriched in antigen-responding cells compared with anti-CD3/anti-CD28-activated cells. GLIPH2 clustered TCRs by predicted peptide-MHC specificity, both within individual participants and across merged participant data sets. TCRdb's version of the immuneACCESS table is confined to in-frame rearrangements and falls short of the full clone set. An unresolved V gene accounts for under half of the shortfall where checked; the remainder is of unknown origin. V, J and clone size were drawn from that table, and D and trimming were deduced from the DNA. The sample table shows around 32,000 clones, and approximately 66% are seen once. The leading ten clones occupy roughly 1.5% of the sample.

In regard to this clone: The specificity of this receptor is unknown. Nothing much larger sits one base from this clone, and base qualities are not available.

From the cysteine up to the phenylalanine, the CDR3 has a length of 16 residues. CDR3 DNA is the only sequence kept; it has 48 bases, read in frame from the first base. The germline ends are 16 bases apart after V is trimmed by 3 bases and J by 2 bases. In the germline V gene, CDR1 corresponds to SNHLY and CDR2 to FYNNEI. The clonotype comes from an adult man with HIV who was CMV-seropositive. This receptor chain uses TRBV2 and TRBJ1-2; a weak D assignment points to TRBD1 (6 bases agree). The material sequenced was CD4+ T cells sorted from PBMCs after approximately 20-hour stimulation, taken from a patient who received antiretroviral therapy. According to the study, the label for this sample's cell subset or site signals: CD40L+CD69+ CD4 T cells responding to HIV-1 Gag peptides. The nucleotides are TGTGCCAGCAGTGACTCCCGGGACACCTTAAACTATGGCTACACCTTC. Translated, this is CASSDSRDTLNYGYTF.